The following is a T cell receptor (beta chain) sequence with its context. The antigen it binds to is not known. The input lacks base qualities; no much larger clone sits a single base away. This record belongs to a study of T cell responses to AZD1222 COVID-19 vaccine listed by TCRdb under 2021. For context, the study as a whole: Because spike-specific TCR depth and breadth did not differ between the two schedules, AZD1222 recipients who got a second dose at roughly 4 weeks were pooled with those who got a second dose at roughly 12 weeks. TCR sequencing was performed for roughly 250 trial participants, of whom 207 were given two doses of AZD1222 and approximately 26 were given two doses of MenACWY control vaccine. Trial participants were enrolled by age into 18-55, 56-69 and 70-plus year subgroups, with approximately 150, 28 and 58 TCR-sequenced participants respectively. The full study reports these points: Conclusions about previously exposed vaccinees were limited because only six AZD1222 recipients were SARS-CoV-2 seropositive at baseline. The 56-69-year group was small, and its depth increase did not reach significance, likely because of low power. Participants were mostly white British and included more females than males, and it was suggested by the authors that clonal diversity may have been underestimated. Because no day 14 peak-response samples were available, the repertoires could be characterized only after the peak T cell response. CD4 TCRs associated with the vaccine covered the entire spike protein, and the dominant responses were in regions 160-218 and 743-854. Spike-specific TCR breadth and depth rose significantly after two AZD1222 doses compared with day 0 and with MenACWY recipients. Epitopes outside the regions mutated in the B.1.351 and B.1.1.7 variants were reportedly recognized by nearly half of the unique spike-specific TCRs.

From the germline V gene, CDR1 is SGHDN and CDR2 is FVKESK. Inclusive of the bounding cysteine and phenylalanine, the CDR3 is 13 residues long. This entry keeps only the CDR3 DNA: 39 bases, framed from base 1. V loses 4 bases at its end and J loses 9 bases; junction bases beyond the gene matches: 2. This specimen's time point label, interpreted: baseline before first vaccination. The vaccinee samples were drawn from two UK trials, COV001 and COV002, one of which was a single-blind randomized controlled phase 2/3 trial testing AZD1222 (ChAdOx1 nCoV-19) in healthy adults. For TCRbeta chain sequencing, PBMC samples were collected from trial participants at day 0 and at day 28 after the second dose. The CDR3 regions of human TCRbeta chains were analyzed by immunosequencing. As for the original processing: TCRs in the repertoires were compared against a reference library of SARS-CoV-2-specific TCRs that had been generated with the MIRA antigen-specificity platform. Breadth was defined as the fraction of unique TCRs that were SARS-CoV-2-associated. Depth was defined as the fraction of total T cells that were SARS-CoV-2-associated. Each spike-specific TCR was assigned to its reactive spike region and to a CD4 or CD8 class using the MIRA data. Log10-transformed breadth and depth values were compared by one-way ANOVA with Sidak's multiple comparisons tests. The immuneACCESS repertoire file appears here via TCRdb, limited to in-frame rearrangements. These files lack a portion of the clones; in checked studies, under half of the deficit traces to unresolved V genes, and the cause of the others is not known. From that table come the V and J calls and clone size; the DNA was used to work out D and trimming. This sample lists roughly 180,000 clones; roughly 87% were detected once. The ten largest account for around 2.6% of the sample.

The V and J segments used are TRBV14 and TRBJ1-6; TRBD1 aligns with 8 central bases. The receptor was derived from an adult in good health. The material sequenced was peripheral blood, taken on day 0 of AZD1222 vaccination. Read as DNA, the sequence is TGTGCCAGCAGCCCGACAGGGGTTTCACCCCTCCACTTT. This is translated as CASSPTGVSPLHF.